These 3 T cell receptor beta chains share one sample of origin, sequenced in a study of memory CD4+ T cells and cytomegalovirus serostatus. Single viable CD3+CD4+CD8-CD45RO+ cells were sorted as the memory CD4+ T cells. Some clones are missing from TCRdb's copy, which holds only in-frame ones; the method was immunoSEQ multiplex PCR. The profile shows around 84,000 clones, over 80% of them singletons. The specimen sequenced was memory CD4+ T cells from blood. The receptors derive from an adult in good health and CMV-seronegative.

The rearrangement uses TRBV30 and TRBJ1-5; no reliable D call. This CDR3 is built from 13 residues. Germline values: CDR1 GTSNPN, CDR2 SVGIG (reference sequence). With 0 bases removed from V and 2 bases from J, the gap between germline ends came to 5 bases. CDR3 amino acids: CAWSVVGNQPQHF. The CDR3 DNA sequence: TGTGCCTGGAGTGTGGTGGGCAATCAGCCCCAGCATTTT.

This clone rates as medium-sized. V gene TRBV9 combines with J gene TRBJ2-1; no reliable D call. CDR1 and CDR2 (germline): SGDLS, YYNGEE. V was pared by 0 bases and J by 8 bases, with 15 bases between. The CDR3 runs to 15 residues. CDR3 in amino acids: CASSVGGWSRDEQFF. The CDR3 region has the DNA TGTGCCAGCAGCGTAGGGGGATGGAGTCGGGATGAGCAGTTCTTC.

This chain connects TRBV5-1 to TRBJ1-2; 11 positions agree with TRBD1. The germline V gene encodes CDR1 SGHRS and CDR2 YFSETQ. The length of the CDR3 is 17 residues. Trimming took 4 bases from V and 8 from J; bases not matched to a gene: 16. CDR3 residues: CASSRQPDQDRGLGYTF. CDR3 DNA sequence: TGCGCCAGCAGCCGACAGCCGGATCAGGACAGGGGGCTCGGCTACACCTTC.